This T cell receptor (beta chain) was documented in a study of cytomegalovirus exposure and HLA in healthy donors. V lost 0 bases to trimming and J lost 7 bases, with 5 bases between them. CDR3 length: 13 residues. CDR1 and CDR2 (germline): SGDLS, YYNGEE. About this clone: Antigen specificity is unknown.

Study-wide findings and caveats: Using a false discovery rate of 0.05, a later analysis showed that fewer than 20,000 TCR beta sequences were associated with HLA alleles. A later analysis reported that several of the most significant clusters appeared to be linked to common viral pathogens, among them Epstein-Barr virus. Researchers left out some V segments, among them TRBV6-2 and TRBV6-3, as indistinguishable.

The PCR ran on 60 Vbeta and 13 Jbeta primers. Here immunoSEQ multiplex PCR was the method, and the copy in TCRdb shows in-frame clones only, minus some. This sample has approximately 140,000 clones, with 79% found just once. The clonotype originates from a man aged 50 to 60 in good health and CMV-seropositive. This chain uses TRBV9 with TRBJ1-6; D unresolved. Source material: PBMCs. For the CDR3, the DNA is TGTGCCAGCAGCGTAGTTGGCAATTCACCCCTCCACTTT. Its translation is CASSVVGNSPLHF.